This T cell receptor (beta chain) stems from a study of T cell clonality in common variable immunodeficiency (dated by TCRdb to about 2015). What the research found in general, with its limitations: The authors noted that sequencing repertoires of T cell subpopulations would be needed to clarify what caused the increased clonality in CVID. Differences among patients in the CVID cohort limited the correlations between repertoire features and clinical complications. Healthy controls shared more TCRbeta clones with each other than CVID subjects shared among themselves (p < 0.0001). Despite equal DNA input, controls averaged roughly 80,000 unique sequences per sample versus around 32,000 in CVID samples. TCRbeta clonality was higher in CVID subjects than in healthy controls (t-test p = 0.018), and the increase was most characteristic of about a third of subjects. Reportedly, TCRbeta sequences from CVID had fewer deletions and N-nucleotide insertions, and highly modified clones with 13 or more V deletions were absent from CVID.

Taken from the germline V gene (reference sequence), the CDR1 and CDR2 loops are LNHDA and SQIVND. V loses 3 bases at its end and J loses 7 bases; junction bases beyond the gene matches: 3. The CDR3 contains 14 residues, cysteine and phenylalanine counted. The DNA has 33 bases, all within the CDR3, and is read from base 1. CVID was diagnosed by standard criteria: serum IgG, IgA and/or IgM reduced below normal range, plus specific antibody deficiency. There were around 44 subjects in the CVID group (around 15 female and about 29 male), ranging in age from about 9 to 65 years, with a mean age of approximately 40. Most CVID patients and most healthy controls were of Caucasian heritage. At the time of study participation, every CVID subject had been on replacement immunoglobulin therapy for at least one year. At blood collection, none of the CVID subjects was ill or on immunomodulatory or immunosuppressive medication. Heparinized peripheral whole blood samples of about 4.5 to 8.5 ml were obtained from each donor. Genomic DNA from adults with common variable immune deficiency (CVID) and from healthy adult controls was the source for sequencing TCRbeta CDR3 repertoires. Diluted blood was density-centrifuged over Hypaque 1077 or Ficoll-Paque to isolate peripheral blood mononuclear cells. Genomic DNA was extracted from unsorted mononuclear cells by Qiagen column purification or by a centrifugation-based method.

For sequencing input, CVID and control samples contributed equivalent amounts of genomic DNA. For every sample, a 60 bp segment covering the rearranged TCRbeta CDR3 region was amplified and then sequenced. TCRbeta amplification used the immunoSEQ assay, a bias-corrected multiplex PCR with high-throughput sequencing. In the paper's pipeline: Every unique nucleotide sequence counted as a clone and was annotated with V, D and J genes, copy number and frequency. Sequences were labeled productive if in frame, and non-productive if out of frame or containing stop codons. As previously described, clonality was calculated on the basis of Shannon's entropy. The predicted amino acid sequences of productive clones were used to derive the mean CDR3 Kyte-Doolittle hydropathy. Hierarchical clustering of scaled V gene usage was performed with the R hclust function using Manhattan distance and complete linkage. To assess clone sharing by CDR3 amino acid sequence, 12 repertoires per group were resampled over 100 rounds. The repertoires were searched for over 60 published EBV-specific TCRbeta sequences and 200 to 300 published CMV-specific TCRbeta sequences. After a couple of CVID samples that produced fewer than 10,000 sequences were dropped from the analysis, 42 CVID repertoires remained. TCRdb retrieved this table from immuneACCESS and kept in-frame rearrangements only. Not all clones are present; in checked studies, unresolved V genes account for under half, and no reason is known for the remainder. V, J and clone size reflect that table, while D and trimming were determined from the DNA. The table records 15,000 to 20,000 clones for this sample, and not one of them appears only once. The ten largest make up roughly 2.5% of the sample.

This clone was picked up many times. This clone's antigen is unknown. The observed sequence ends 3 residues before the CDR3 terminus, with the missing tail filled in from the germline J gene. The receptor chain draws on TRBV19 and TRBJ1-6; 7 central bases correspond to TRBD1. This clonotype was sampled from a human donor with common variable immunodeficiency. The specimen was peripheral blood mononuclear cells. The CDR3 protein sequence reads: CASSIGTENSPLHF. The part of the CDR3 DNA that was read is TGTGCCAGTAGTATTGGGACAGAGAATTCACCC.